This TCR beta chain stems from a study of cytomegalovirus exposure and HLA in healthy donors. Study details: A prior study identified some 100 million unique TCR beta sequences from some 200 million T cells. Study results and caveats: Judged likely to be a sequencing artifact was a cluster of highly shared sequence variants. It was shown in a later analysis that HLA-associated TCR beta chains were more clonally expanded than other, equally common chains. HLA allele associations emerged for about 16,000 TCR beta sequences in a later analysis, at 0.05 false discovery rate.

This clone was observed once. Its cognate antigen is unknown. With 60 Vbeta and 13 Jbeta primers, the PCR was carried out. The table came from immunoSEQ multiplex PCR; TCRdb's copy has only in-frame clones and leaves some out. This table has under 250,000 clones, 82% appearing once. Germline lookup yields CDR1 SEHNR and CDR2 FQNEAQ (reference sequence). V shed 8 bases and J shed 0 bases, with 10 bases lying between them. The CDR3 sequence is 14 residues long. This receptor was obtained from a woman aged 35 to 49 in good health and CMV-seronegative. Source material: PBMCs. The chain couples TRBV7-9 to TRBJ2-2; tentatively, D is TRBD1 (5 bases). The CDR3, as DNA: TGTGCCAGCGGCGACAGTACGAACACCGGGGAGCTGTTTTTT. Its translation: CASGDSTNTGELFF.